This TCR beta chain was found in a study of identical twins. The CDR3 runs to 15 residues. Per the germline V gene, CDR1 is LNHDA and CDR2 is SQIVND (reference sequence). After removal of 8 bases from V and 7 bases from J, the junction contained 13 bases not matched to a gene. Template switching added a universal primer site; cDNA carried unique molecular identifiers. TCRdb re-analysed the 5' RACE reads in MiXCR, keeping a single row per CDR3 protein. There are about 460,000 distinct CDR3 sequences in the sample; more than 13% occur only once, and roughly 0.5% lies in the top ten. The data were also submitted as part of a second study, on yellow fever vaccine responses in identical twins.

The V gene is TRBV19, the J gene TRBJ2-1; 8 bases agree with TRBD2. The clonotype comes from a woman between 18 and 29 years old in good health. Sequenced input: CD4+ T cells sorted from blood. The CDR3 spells CASGHSGTRWNEQFF. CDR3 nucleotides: TGTGCCAGTGGCCATAGCGGGACGAGGTGGAATGAGCAGTTCTTC.